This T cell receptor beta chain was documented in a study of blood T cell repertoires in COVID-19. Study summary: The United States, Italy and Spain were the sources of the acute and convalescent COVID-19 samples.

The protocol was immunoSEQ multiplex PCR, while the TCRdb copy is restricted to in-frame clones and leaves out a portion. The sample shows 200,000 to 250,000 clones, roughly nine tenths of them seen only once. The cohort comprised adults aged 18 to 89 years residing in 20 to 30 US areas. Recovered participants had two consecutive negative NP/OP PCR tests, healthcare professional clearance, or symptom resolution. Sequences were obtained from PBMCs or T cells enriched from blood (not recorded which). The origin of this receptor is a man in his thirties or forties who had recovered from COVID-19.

The CDR3 coding sequence is TGTGCCAGCAGTTTAACTAGTTCGGGTGAGCAGTTCTTC. This translates into CASSLTSSGEQFF. This sequence joins TRBV27 and TRBJ2-1; possibly TRBD2 for D (5 bases). Per germline, CDR1 MNHEY and CDR2 SMNVEV (reference sequence). The CDR3 spans 13 residues. With 2 bases removed from V and 9 bases from J, the gap between germline ends came to 11 bases.